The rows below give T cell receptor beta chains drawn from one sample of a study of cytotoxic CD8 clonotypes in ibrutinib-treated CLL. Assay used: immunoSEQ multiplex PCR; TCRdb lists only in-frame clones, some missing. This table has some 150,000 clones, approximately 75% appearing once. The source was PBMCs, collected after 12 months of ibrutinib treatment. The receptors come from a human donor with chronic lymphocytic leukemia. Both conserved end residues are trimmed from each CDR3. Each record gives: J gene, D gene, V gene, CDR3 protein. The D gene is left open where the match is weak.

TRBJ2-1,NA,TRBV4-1,ASSQEAVSYNEQF
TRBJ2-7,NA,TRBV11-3,ASSLGGSLVEQY
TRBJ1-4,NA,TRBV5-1,ASRNGQINEKLF
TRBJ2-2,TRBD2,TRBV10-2,ASSEVAGGGTGELF
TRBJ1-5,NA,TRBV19,ASRPRDINQPQH
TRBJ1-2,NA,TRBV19,ASRDQVRGPNNYGYT
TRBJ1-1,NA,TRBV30,AWSYSHNRKNTEAF
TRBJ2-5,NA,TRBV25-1,ASSVGETQY
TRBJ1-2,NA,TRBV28,ASSFNRRPYGYT
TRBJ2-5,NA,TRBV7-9,ASSLTEVKETQY
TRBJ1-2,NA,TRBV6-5,ASSDTGVSGYT
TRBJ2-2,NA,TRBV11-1,ASRREMAGELF
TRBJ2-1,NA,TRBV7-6,ASSSSDYPQYNEQF
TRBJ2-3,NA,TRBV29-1,SVDFLQTQY
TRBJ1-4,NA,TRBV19,ASSMLFGAAATNEKLF
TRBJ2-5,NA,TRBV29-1,SVNQMGETQY
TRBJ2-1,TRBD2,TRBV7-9,ASSLSGRDGEQF
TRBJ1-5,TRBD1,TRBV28,ASSLLKSPGQHSNQPQH
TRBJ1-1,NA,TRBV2,ASSFLGSVEAF
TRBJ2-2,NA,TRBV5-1,ASSSRPGDGELF
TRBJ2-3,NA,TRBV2,ASSVPGENTDTQY
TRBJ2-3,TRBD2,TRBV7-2,ASSTLSGSFGDTQY
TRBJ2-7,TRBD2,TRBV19,ASTRTSGVEQY
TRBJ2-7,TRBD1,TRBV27,ASSQAGGYEQY
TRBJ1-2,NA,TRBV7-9,ASSTGGYGYT
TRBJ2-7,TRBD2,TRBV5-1,ASRPGTSGAYEQY
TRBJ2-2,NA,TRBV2,ASSQAGELF
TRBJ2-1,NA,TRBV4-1,ASSQEAVSFFEQF
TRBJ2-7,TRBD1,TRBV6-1,ASRGGQGFREQY
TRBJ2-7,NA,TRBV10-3,AISESSRGGYEQY
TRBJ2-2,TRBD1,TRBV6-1,ASSRGLTGELF